Shown below are 3 T cell receptor beta chains from a single sample sequenced in a study of shared T cell receptors in the human thymus. Sequenced by immunoSEQ multiplex PCR; TCRdb stores in-frame clones only, minus some. The table has hundreds of thousands of clones, roughly 90% seen once. These data were likewise used in another study, on human thymus T cells.

The sample consisted of thymocytes. These receptors all stem from a boy under two years old with a congenital heart defect.

The chain uses TRBV28 and TRBJ2-7; 8 bases agree with TRBD2. Per germline, CDR1 MDHEN and CDR2 SYDVKM. The V gene end was trimmed by 5 bases and the J gene end by 2 bases; junction bases not matched to a gene: 20. The CDR3 contains 19 residues. The CDR3 spells CASSPGPGWVAGLPYEQYF. CDR3 coding DNA: TGTGCCAGCAGTCCCGGACCGGGATGGGTAGCGGGACTTCCCTACGAGCAGTACTTC.

This rearrangement joins TRBV10-3 to TRBJ2-3, with a weak D call TRBD1 (7 bases). V was cut by 8 bases and J by 0 bases, with 21 bases left in between. The CDR3 is made up of 17 amino acids. Germline CDR1 ENHRY, CDR2 SYGVKD. The chain's CDR3 is CAIGGTSQGTSTDTQYF. CDR3 in DNA: TGTGCCATCGGTGGAACCTCACAGGGGACTAGCACAGATACGCAGTATTTT.

V usage is TRBV15 and J usage is TRBJ2-5, with 7 bases matching TRBD2. This CDR3 region has 13 residues. With 0 bases clipped from V and 5 bases from J, the junction kept 0 bases outside the gene matches. Germline lookup yields CDR1 LNHNV and CDR2 YYDKDF (reference sequence). CDR3 loop: CATSRDGRETQYF. Here the CDR3 DNA reads TGTGCCACCAGCAGAGACGGGAGGGAGACCCAGTACTTC.